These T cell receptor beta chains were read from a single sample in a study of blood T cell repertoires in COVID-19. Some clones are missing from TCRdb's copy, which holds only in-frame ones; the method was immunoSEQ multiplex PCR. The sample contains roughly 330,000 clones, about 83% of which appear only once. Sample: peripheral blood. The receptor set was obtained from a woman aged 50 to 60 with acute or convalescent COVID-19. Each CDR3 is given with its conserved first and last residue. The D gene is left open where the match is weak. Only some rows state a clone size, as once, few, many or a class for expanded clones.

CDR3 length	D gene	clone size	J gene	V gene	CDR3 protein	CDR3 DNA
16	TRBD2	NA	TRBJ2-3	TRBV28	CASSLGLAGISDTQYF	TGTGCCAGCAGTTTGGGACTAGCGGGAATCTCAGATACGCAGTATTTT
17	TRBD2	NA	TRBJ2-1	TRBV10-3	CAISELESGRAGNEQFF	TGTGCCATCAGTGAGTTGGAAAGCGGGAGGGCAGGCAATGAGCAGTTCTTC
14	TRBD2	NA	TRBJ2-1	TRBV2	CASRAGLNGNEQFF	TGTGCCAGCAGAGCGGGACTCAATGGTAATGAGCAGTTCTTC
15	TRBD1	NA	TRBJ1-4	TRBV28	CASSLWTGEGEKLFF	TGTGCCAGCAGTTTATGGACAGGGGAAGGTGAAAAACTGTTTTTT
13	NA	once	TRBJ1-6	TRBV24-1	CATSAARRSPLHF	TGTGCCACCAGTGCCGCGCGTCGTTCACCCCTCCACTTT
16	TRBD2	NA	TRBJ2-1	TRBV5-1	CASENSGTSFTGEQFF	TGCGCCAGCGAAAATTCCGGGACTAGCTTTACTGGGGAGCAGTTCTTC
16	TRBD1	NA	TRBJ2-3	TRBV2	CASSPGQGITTDTQYF	TGTGCCAGCAGTCCGGGACAGGGGATTACCACAGATACGCAGTATTTT
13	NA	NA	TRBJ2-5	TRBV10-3	CAIRDSPQGTQYF	TGTGCCATCAGAGACTCCCCCCAGGGGACCCAGTACTTC
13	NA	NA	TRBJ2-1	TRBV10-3	CAISGASYNEQFF	TGTGCCATCAGTGGGGCCTCCTACAATGAGCAGTTCTTC
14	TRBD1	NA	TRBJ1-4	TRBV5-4	CASTIRDSDEKLFF	TGTGCCAGCACCATCCGGGACAGTGATGAAAAACTGTTTTTT
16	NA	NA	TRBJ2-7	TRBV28	CASSWPARRGAYEQYF	TGTGCCAGCAGTTGGCCTGCGCGCAGGGGGGCTTACGAGCAGTACTTC
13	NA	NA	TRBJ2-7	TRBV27	CASRTVSSYEQYF	TGTGCCAGCAGAACGGTGAGCTCCTACGAGCAGTACTTC
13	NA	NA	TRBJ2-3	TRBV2	CASRREATDTQYF	TGTGCCAGCAGGCGGGAAGCCACAGATACGCAGTATTTT
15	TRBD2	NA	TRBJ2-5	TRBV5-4	CASSLAASGRETQYF	TGTGCCAGCAGCCTGGCGGCTAGCGGTCGAGAGACCCAGTACTTC
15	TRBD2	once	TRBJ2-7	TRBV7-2	CASSILAGGAYEQYF	TGTGCCAGCAGCATATTAGCGGGAGGCGCCTACGAGCAGTACTTC
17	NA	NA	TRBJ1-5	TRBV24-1	CATSDPREGGGGQPQHF	TGTGCCACCAGTGATCCCCGGGAAGGGGGGGGAGGTCAGCCCCAGCATTTT
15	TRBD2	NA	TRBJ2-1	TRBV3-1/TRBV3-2	CASSQDPAGGDEQFF	TGTGCCAGCAGCCAAGATCCTGCGGGAGGCGATGAGCAGTTCTTC
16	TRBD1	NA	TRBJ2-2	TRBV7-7	CASSLASGQVTGELFF	TGTGCCAGCAGCTTAGCGTCAGGACAGGTCACCGGGGAGCTGTTTTTT
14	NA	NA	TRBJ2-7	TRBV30	CAWSIWGPSYEQYF	TGTGCCTGGAGTATTTGGGGGCCCTCCTACGAGCAGTACTTC
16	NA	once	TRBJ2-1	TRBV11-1	CASSLAGGPIYNEQFF	TGTGCCAGCAGCTTAGCGGGAGGCCCCATCTACAATGAGCAGTTCTTC
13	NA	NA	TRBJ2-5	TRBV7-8	CASSLRSVETQYF	TGTGCCAGCAGCTTACGGTCCGTCGAGACCCAGTACTTC
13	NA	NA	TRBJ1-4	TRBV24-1	CATSDFDGEKLFF	TGTGCCACCAGTGATTTCGACGGGGAAAAACTGTTTTTT
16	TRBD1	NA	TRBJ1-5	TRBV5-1	CASSWGQGGSNQPQHF	TGCGCCAGCAGCTGGGGACAGGGCGGAAGCAATCAGCCCCAGCATTTT
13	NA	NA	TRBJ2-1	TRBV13	CASSLLASGEQFF	TGTGCCAGCAGCTTATTAGCCTCCGGTGAGCAGTTCTTC
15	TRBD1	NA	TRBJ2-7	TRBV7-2	CASSFMGDRGREQYF	TGTGCCAGCAGCTTCATGGGGGACAGGGGGCGGGAGCAGTACTTC
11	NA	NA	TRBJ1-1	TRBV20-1	CSAGRDGEAFF	TGCAGTGCGGGGCGGGACGGTGAAGCTTTCTTT
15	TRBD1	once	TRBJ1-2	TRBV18	CASSQIRGADYGYTF	TGTGCCAGCTCCCAGATCAGGGGGGCCGACTATGGCTACACCTTC